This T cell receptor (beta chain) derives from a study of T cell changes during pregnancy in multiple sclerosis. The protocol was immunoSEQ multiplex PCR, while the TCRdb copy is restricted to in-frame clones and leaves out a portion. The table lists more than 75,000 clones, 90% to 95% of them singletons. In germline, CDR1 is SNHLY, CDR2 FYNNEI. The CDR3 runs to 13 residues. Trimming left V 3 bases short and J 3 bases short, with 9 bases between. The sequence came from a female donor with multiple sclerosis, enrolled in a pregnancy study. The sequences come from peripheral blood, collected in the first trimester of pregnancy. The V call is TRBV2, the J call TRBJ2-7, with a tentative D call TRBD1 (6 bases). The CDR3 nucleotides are TGTGCCAGCAGTGAGGACAGCTACTACGAGCAGTACTTC. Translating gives CASSEDSYYEQYF.